The rows below give T cell receptor beta chains drawn from one sample of a study of PD-L1 blockade in urothelial cancer. Data came from immunoSEQ multiplex PCR; TCRdb stores just in-frame clones and leaves some out. The sample lists 120,000 or so clones, about 82% occurring once. This sample comprised PBMCs, obtained around atezolizumab (anti-PD-L1) treatment. These receptors were collected from a man aged 45-65 years with urothelial cancer. CDR3s include the opening cysteine and the closing phenylalanine or tryptophan. The D gene is left open where the match is weak. Size is omitted from some rows. Given values are once, few, many or a class for expanded clones.

V	D	J	length	size	DNA	CDR3
TRBV9	.	TRBJ2-7	13	.	TGTGCCAGCAGCGTAGCGCTCAACTCCCAGGAGTACTTC	CASSVALNSQEYF
TRBV9	.	TRBJ1-6	15	few	TGTGCCAGCAGGCCATCGGACAGCTATAATTCACCCCTCCACTTT	CASRPSDSYNSPLHF
TRBV6-6	.	TRBJ1-1	11	once	TGTGCCAGCAGTCAGGCGCTTGAAGCTTTCTTT	CASSQALEAFF
TRBV18	TRBD1	TRBJ1-6	16	.	TGTGCCAGCTCACTCTTCGAGACAGGGGAGGGTTCACCCCTCCACTTT	CASSLFETGEGSPLHF
TRBV7-2	TRBD1	TRBJ2-7	15	.	TGTGCCAGCAGCTTAGCCTCTGGACAGGCCTACGAGCAGTACTTC	CASSLASGQAYEQYF
TRBV9	.	TRBJ1-4	16	.	TGTGCCAGCAGCCCATTCTGGCGGCCCTCTAATGAAAAACTGTTTTTT	CASSPFWRPSNEKLFF
TRBV6-5	TRBD1	TRBJ1-3	14	.	TGTGCCACAAAGACAGGGGGCTCTGGAAACACCATATATTTT	CATKTGGSGNTIYF
TRBV11-2	TRBD2	TRBJ2-1	14	.	TGTGCCAGCAGCGGACTAGCGGGAGCCAATGAGCAGTTCTTC	CASSGLAGANEQFF
TRBV28	.	TRBJ1-2	13	once	TGTGCCAGCAGACAGACAGTCCTCTCGGGCTACACCTTC	CASRQTVLSGYTF
TRBV29-1	.	TRBJ1-2	13	.	TGCAGCGTTGAGACAGGCCCTAACTATGGCTACACCTTC	CSVETGPNYGYTF
TRBV28	.	TRBJ1-1	16	.	TGTGCCAGCAGTCTTAGTACTCAGGCCCTGAACACTGAAGCTTTCTTT	CASSLSTQALNTEAFF
TRBV9	.	TRBJ2-7	14	.	TGTGCCAGCAGCCCGCAGGACTTAGCCTACGAGCAGTACTTC	CASSPQDLAYEQYF
TRBV6-4	TRBD2	TRBJ2-2	16	.	TGTGCCAGCAGCAGAGGAGCGGGAGGTGACACCGGGGAGCTGTTTTTT	CASSRGAGGDTGELFF
TRBV5-1	TRBD2	TRBJ2-1	15	.	TGCGCCAGCCATATAGCGGGAGGTACTTACAATGAGCAGTTCTTC	CASHIAGGTYNEQFF
TRBV6-5	TRBD1	TRBJ1-2	14	.	TGTGCCAGCAGTCCGGACAGGGGTAACTATGGCTACACCTTC	CASSPDRGNYGYTF
TRBV6-1	.	TRBJ2-7	13	.	TGTGCCAGCAGTGTACACAGGGCCTACGAGCAGTACTTC	CASSVHRAYEQYF
TRBV7-3	.	TRBJ2-3	15	.	TGTGCCAGCAGCTTGACGAGCGGGAGCACAGATACGCAGTATTTT	CASSLTSGSTDTQYF
TRBV7-9	.	TRBJ2-1	13	.	TGTGCCAGCAGCTTAGGACACGTAGGTGAGCAGTTCTTC	CASSLGHVGEQFF
TRBV21-1	.	TRBJ2-6	19	.	TGTGCCAGCAGCAACGCTGACAGGGGCCGAAGCTCTGGGGCCAACGTCCTGACTTTC	CASSNADRGRSSGANVLTF
TRBV2	.	TRBJ1-6	15	.	TGTGCCAGCAGTGAGCTGGCAGGGGTTCTTTCACCCCTCCACTTT	CASSELAGVLSPLHF
TRBV9	.	TRBJ2-2	14	.	TGTGCCAGCTCCAAGACAGAAAACACCGGGGAGCTGTTTTTT	CASSKTENTGELFF
TRBV4-1	TRBD2	TRBJ2-1	17	.	TGCGCCAGCAGCCCGAGTCGGACTAGCGGGATCGGGTATGAGCAGTTCTTC	CASSPSRTSGIGYEQFF
TRBV21-1	.	TRBJ1-2	12	few	TGTGCCAGCAGCGCGTGGGACAGGTACTACACCTTC	CASSAWDRYYTF
TRBV2	.	TRBJ1-5	13	few	TGTGCCAGCAGGGATTGGGGGGATCAGCCCCAGCATTTT	CASRDWGDQPQHF
TRBV2	.	TRBJ2-2	16	.	TGTGCCAGCAGTGTTCTTGGACACACGAACACCGGGGAGCTGTTTTTT	CASSVLGHTNTGELFF
TRBV18	.	TRBJ2-2	17	once	TGTGCCAGCTCACGCTACGGGACACCCATTAACACCGGGGAGCTGTTTTTT	CASSRYGTPINTGELFF
TRBV5-1	.	TRBJ2-5	14	.	TGCGCCAGCAGCTTGGCGAGTACCCCAGGGACCCAGTACTTC	CASSLASTPGTQYF
TRBV28	TRBD1	TRBJ1-3	17	.	TGTGCCAGCAGTAGCTACCCGGGACAGCTCTCTGGAAACACCATATATTTT	CASSSYPGQLSGNTIYF
TRBV28	.	TRBJ2-2	14	.	TGTGCCAGCGGGAGCCCTTCTTACACCGGGGAGCTGTTTTTT	CASGSPSYTGELFF
TRBV7-8	.	TRBJ1-2	16	.	TGTGCCAGCAGCTTGGAATCCTCAGGGCGCGGCTATGGCTACACCTTC	CASSLESSGRGYGYTF
TRBV27	.	TRBJ1-6	16	.	TGTGCCAGCAGTTTCTATCAGGGCCGCTATAATTCACCCCTCCACTTT	CASSFYQGRYNSPLHF
TRBV30	.	TRBJ1-5	13	.	TGTGCCTGGAGTGTTGGCAGGGCTCAGCCCCAGCATTTT	CAWSVGRAQPQHF
TRBV18	.	TRBJ1-1	13	.	TGTGCCAGCTCACCACGGGGGGGGACTGAAGCTTTCTTT	CASSPRGGTEAFF
TRBV6-5	.	TRBJ1-5	16	.	TGTGCCAGCAGTTACTCTCGACCGGGATCCAATCAGCCCCAGCATTTT	CASSYSRPGSNQPQHF
TRBV5-4	.	TRBJ2-6	17	once	TGTGCCAGCAGCTTGGGGCAGATAAACTCTGGGGCCAACGTCCTGACTTTC	CASSLGQINSGANVLTF
TRBV6-5	.	TRBJ1-1	15	.	TGTGCCAGCAGTTACAACGGAGGGGAGAACACTGAAGCTTTCTTT	CASSYNGGENTEAFF
TRBV10-2	TRBD2	TRBJ2-1	18	.	TGCGCCAGCAGGGGCACTCCGGGAGGTTTCAGCTCCTACAATGAGCAGTTCTTC	CASRGTPGGFSSYNEQFF
TRBV15	.	TRBJ1-2	14	.	TGTGCCACCAGCAGAGATTTGACAAGCTATGGCTACACCTTC	CATSRDLTSYGYTF
TRBV28	TRBD2	TRBJ2-7	15	.	TGTGCCAGCAGCGTTCCCGGGACTAGCGGTTACGAGCAGTACTTC	CASSVPGTSGYEQYF
TRBV7-3	TRBD2	TRBJ2-1	16	.	TGTGCCAGCAGAGGCGGGGCTAGCGGGATAGGGAATGAGCAGTTCTTC	CASRGGASGIGNEQFF
TRBV13	TRBD2	TRBJ2-5	16	.	TGTGCCAGCAGCTTAGGAGCGGGAGGGGTTTTAGAGACCCAGTACTTC	CASSLGAGGVLETQYF
TRBV7-9	.	TRBJ1-5	14	.	TGTGCCAGCAGCTCCCCCGGCAGCGATCAGCCCCAGCATTTT	CASSSPGSDQPQHF
TRBV7-9	.	TRBJ1-2	13	.	TGTGCCAGCACAGGGTTTTCTGACTATGGCTACACCTTC	CASTGFSDYGYTF
TRBV28	.	TRBJ1-5	16	.	TGTGCCAGCAGTTTATTCAGAGGTAATAGCAATCAGCCCCAGCATTTT	CASSLFRGNSNQPQHF
TRBV9	.	TRBJ2-2	15	.	TGTGCCAGCAGCGATAAGGCGGGATCGTACGGGGAGCTGTTTTTT	CASSDKAGSYGELFF
TRBV18	.	TRBJ2-5	14	once	TGTGCCAGCTCCTTAGGGGCAGGACAAGAGACCCAGTACTTC	CASSLGAGQETQYF
TRBV7-2	.	TRBJ2-7	15	.	TGTGCCAGCAGCTCGAGTAGTACTAGTGTACACGAGCAGTACTTC	CASSSSSTSVHEQYF
TRBV6-1	.	TRBJ1-5	13	.	TGTGCCAGCAGTGTGAGGATCGGACTCCCCCAGCATTTT	CASSVRIGLPQHF
TRBV27	.	TRBJ2-6	17	.	TGTGCCAGCAGCTCGGGACTTACAGCCTCTGGGGCCAACGTCCTGACTTTC	CASSSGLTASGANVLTF
TRBV5-1	TRBD2	TRBJ2-7	14	.	TGCGCCAGCAGCTTAGCGGGAGGGCCCTACGAGCAGTACTTC	CASSLAGGPYEQYF
TRBV9	.	TRBJ2-3	16	.	TGTGCCAGCAGCCCACGACAGGGGAGGGGGACAGATACGCAGTATTTT	CASSPRQGRGTDTQYF
TRBV5-1	TRBD2	TRBJ2-3	18	.	TGCGCCAGCAGCTCGGCCCTGACTAGCGGGACAGGCACAGATACGCAGTATTTT	CASSSALTSGTGTDTQYF
TRBV28	TRBD1	TRBJ1-6	18	.	TGTGCCAGCAGCCCCGGACAGGGACGAGGGTCCTATAATTCACCCCTCCACTTT	CASSPGQGRGSYNSPLHF
TRBV7-6	.	TRBJ2-1	17	.	TGTGCCAGCAGCTCCCGACAGGTACAGAGCTCCTACAATGAGCAGTTCTTC	CASSSRQVQSSYNEQFF
TRBV28	.	TRBJ1-2	16	.	TGTGCCAGCAGTTACCCCCGGGGGGAGGGGATAGGTGGCTACACCTTC	CASSYPRGEGIGGYTF
TRBV28	.	TRBJ1-4	13	once	TGTGCCAGCAGTTCGGGGGGTAATGAAAAACTGTTTTTT	CASSSGGNEKLFF